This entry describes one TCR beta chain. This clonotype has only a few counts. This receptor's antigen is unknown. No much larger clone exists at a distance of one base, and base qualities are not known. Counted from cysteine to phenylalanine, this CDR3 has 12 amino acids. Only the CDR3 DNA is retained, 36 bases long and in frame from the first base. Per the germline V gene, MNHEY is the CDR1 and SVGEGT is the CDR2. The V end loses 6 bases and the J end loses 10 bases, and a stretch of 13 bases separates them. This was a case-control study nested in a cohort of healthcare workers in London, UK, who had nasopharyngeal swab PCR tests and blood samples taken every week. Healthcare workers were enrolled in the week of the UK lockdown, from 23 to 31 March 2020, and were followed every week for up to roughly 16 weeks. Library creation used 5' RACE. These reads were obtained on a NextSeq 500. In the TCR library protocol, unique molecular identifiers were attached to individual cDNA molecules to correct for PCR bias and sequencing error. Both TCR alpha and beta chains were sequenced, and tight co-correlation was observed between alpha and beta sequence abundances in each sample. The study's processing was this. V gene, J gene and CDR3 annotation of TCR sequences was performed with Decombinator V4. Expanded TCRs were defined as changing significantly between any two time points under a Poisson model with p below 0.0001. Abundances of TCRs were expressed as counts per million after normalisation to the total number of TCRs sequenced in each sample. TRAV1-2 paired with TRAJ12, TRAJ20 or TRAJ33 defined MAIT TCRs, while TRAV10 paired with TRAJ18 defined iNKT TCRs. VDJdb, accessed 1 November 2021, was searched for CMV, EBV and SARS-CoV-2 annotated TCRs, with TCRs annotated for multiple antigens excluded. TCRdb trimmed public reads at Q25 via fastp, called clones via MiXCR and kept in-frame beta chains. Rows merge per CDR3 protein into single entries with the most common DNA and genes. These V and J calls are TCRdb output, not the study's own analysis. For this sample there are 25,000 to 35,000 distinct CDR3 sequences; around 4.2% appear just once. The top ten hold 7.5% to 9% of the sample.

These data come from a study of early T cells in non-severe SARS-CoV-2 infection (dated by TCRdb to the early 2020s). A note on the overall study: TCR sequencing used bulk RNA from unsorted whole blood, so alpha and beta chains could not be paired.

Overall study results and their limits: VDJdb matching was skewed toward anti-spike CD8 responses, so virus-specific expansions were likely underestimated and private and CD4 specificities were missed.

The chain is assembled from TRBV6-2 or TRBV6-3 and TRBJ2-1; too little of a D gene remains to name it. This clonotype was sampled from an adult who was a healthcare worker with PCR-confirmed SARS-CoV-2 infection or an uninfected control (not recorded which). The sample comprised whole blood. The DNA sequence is TGTGCCAGCAGAGTCGGGCTGGGAGAGCAGTTCTTC. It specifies CASRVGLGEQFF.